This TCR beta chain was observed in a study of OX40 agonist ivuxolimab in advanced cancers. The CDR3 loop spans 18 amino acids. The ends were cut back, 2 bases at V and 0 bases at J, with 21 bases in the middle. The assay was immunoSEQ multiplex PCR, and TCRdb's table has in-frame clones only and misses some. Among nearly 85,000 clones, 65% to 90% were seen once, and the ten largest hold 2%. The sequences come from CD4+ or CD8+ T cells sorted from blood, collected in a trial of the OX40 agonist ivuxolimab. The receptor was derived from an adult with an advanced solid tumor such as melanoma, head and neck, liver or kidney cancer. V and J are TRBV5-7 and TRBJ2-7, with a weak D call TRBD2 (5 bases). TRBV5-7 is flagged as an ORF with uncertain function. The CDR3 DNA reads TGTGCCAGCAGCTTAGGCGCCCCGAGGGCGGGCGGCTCCTACGAGCAGTACTTC. As protein: CASSLGAPRAGGSYEQYF.